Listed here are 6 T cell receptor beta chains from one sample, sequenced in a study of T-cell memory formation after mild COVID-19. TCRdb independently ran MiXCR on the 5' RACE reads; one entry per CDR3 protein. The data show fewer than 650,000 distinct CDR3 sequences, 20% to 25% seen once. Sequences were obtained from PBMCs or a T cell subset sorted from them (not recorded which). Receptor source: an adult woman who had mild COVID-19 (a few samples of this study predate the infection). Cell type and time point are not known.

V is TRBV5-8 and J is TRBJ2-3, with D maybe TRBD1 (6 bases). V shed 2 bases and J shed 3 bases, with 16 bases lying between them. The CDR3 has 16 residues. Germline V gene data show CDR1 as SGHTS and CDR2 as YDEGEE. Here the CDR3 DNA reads TGTGCCAGCAGCTTTGGGGGCCCGGCTTGGACAGATACGCAGTATTTT. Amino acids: CASSFGGPAWTDTQYF.

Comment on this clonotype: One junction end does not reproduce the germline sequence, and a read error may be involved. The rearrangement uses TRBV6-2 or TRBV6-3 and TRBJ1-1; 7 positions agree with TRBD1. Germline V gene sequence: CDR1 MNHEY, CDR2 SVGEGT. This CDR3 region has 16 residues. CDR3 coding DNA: TGTGCCAGCAGTACCGACATGACAGGGATGAATACTGAAGCTTTCTTT. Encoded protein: CASSTDMTGMNTEAFF.

CDR3 sequence (DNA): TGTGCCAGCAGCTCGACAGGGGGCGACACCGGGGAGCTGTTTTTT. It specifies CASSSTGGDTGELFF. This sequence joins TRBV7-3 and TRBJ2-2, with 10 bases lining up with TRBD1. V was clipped by 4 bases and J by 3 bases; unmatched bases: 2. CDR1 is SGHTA, CDR2 FQGTGA, per germline. CDR3 size: 15 residues.

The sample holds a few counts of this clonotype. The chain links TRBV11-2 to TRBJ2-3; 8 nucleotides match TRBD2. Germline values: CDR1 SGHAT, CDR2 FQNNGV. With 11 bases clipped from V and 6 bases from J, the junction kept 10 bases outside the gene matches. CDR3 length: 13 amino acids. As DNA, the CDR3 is TGTGCCTCGGGCCTAGCGGGCTGGGATACGCAGTATTTT. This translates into CASGLAGWDTQYF.

As DNA, the CDR3 is TGCGCCAGCAGCTTGGAGGGCGGGGGGAGCTCCTACAATGAGCAGTTCTTC. Amino acid sequence: CASSLEGGGSSYNEQFF. The rearrangement joins TRBV5-1 to TRBJ2-1; 8 bases match TRBD2. The CDR3 extends over 17 amino acids. The germline V gene encodes CDR1 SGHRS and CDR2 YFSETQ. Unmatched junction bases numbered 5, after V lost 0 bases and J lost 0 bases.

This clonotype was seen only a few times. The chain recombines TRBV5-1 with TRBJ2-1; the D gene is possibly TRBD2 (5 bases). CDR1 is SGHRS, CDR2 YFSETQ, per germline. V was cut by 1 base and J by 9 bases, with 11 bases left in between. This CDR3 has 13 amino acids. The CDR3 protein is CASSLSLALEQFF. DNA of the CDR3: TGCGCCAGCAGCTTGAGTCTAGCCCTTGAGCAGTTCTTC.